A selection of T cell receptor beta chains follows, all from one sample in a study of post-analysis software for immune sequencing data. TCRdb re-analysed the PCR reads in MiXCR, keeping a single row per CDR3 protein. The sample lists 700,000 to 900,000 distinct CDR3 sequences; about 43% were seen once. The sequenced sample was blood. Receptors originate from a girl aged 10 to 17 with multiple sclerosis. The CDR3 runs from the conserved cysteine through the conserved F or W. A D gene is named only where the DNA matches it firmly. Clone sizes are given selectively: once, few, many, or a class where the clone is expanded.

j_call d_call clone_size cdr3_length v_call cdr3_aa cdr3_nt
TRBJ2-7 - - 15 TRBV12-3/TRBV12-4 CASKKQDVSLSEQYF TGTGCCAGCAAGAAGCAGGACGTTAGCCTCAGCGAGCAGTACTTC
TRBJ2-1 TRBD2 - 17 TRBV3-1 CASSQDLAGGSYNEQFF TGTGCCAGCAGCCAAGACCTGGCGGGAGGCTCCTACAATGAGCAGTTCTTC
TRBJ1-4 - - 15 TRBV6-5 CASRPQGHRAGKLFF TGTGCCAGCCGACCTCAGGGACATCGGGCCGGAAAACTGTTTTTT
TRBJ2-3 TRBD1 - 15 TRBV12-3/TRBV12-4 CASSTDRGTPDTQYF TGTGCCAGCAGTACGGACAGGGGTACCCCAGATACGCAGTATTTT
TRBJ2-1 TRBD2 - 13 TRBV6-1 CVSTGLAVNEQFF TGTGTCAGCACGGGACTAGCGGTTAATGAGCAGTTCTTC
TRBJ2-6 TRBD1 - 16 TRBV5-1 CASSFTGATGANVLTF TGCGCCAGCAGTTTCACAGGGGCTACTGGGGCCAACGTCCTGACTTTC
TRBJ2-6 TRBD1 - 16 TRBV27 CASSGTASPGANVLTF TGTGCCAGCAGCGGGACAGCATCTCCTGGGGCCAACGTCCTGACTTTC
TRBJ2-1 - many 14 TRBV10-2 CASSERVSVREQFF TGCGCCAGCAGTGAGAGGGTCTCAGTACGTGAGCAGTTCTTC
TRBJ2-3 TRBD2 few 16 TRBV14 CASSLRQGLAGGTQYF TGTGCCAGCAGCCTGCGACAGGGACTAGCGGGAGGTACGCAGTATTTT
TRBJ2-3 - - 16 TRBV3-1 CASSQRPSARTDTQYF TGTGCCAGCAGCCAACGACCTAGCGCCCGCACAGATACGCAGTATTTT
TRBJ2-1 - - 17 TRBV20-1 CSATIHPSAWFHNEQFF TGCAGTGCTACAATTCACCCCTCCGCATGGTTCCACAATGAGCAGTTCTTC
TRBJ2-1 TRBD1 few 15 TRBV2 CASSEGQGAGNEQFF TGTGCCAGCAGTGAAGGGCAGGGGGCCGGGAATGAGCAGTTCTTC
TRBJ2-6 - - 17 TRBV12-3/TRBV12-4 CASSLDRAKAGANVLTF TGTGCCAGCAGTTTAGACAGGGCGAAGGCTGGGGCCAACGTCCTGACTTTC
TRBJ2-7 - - 14 TRBV14 CASSKTDGAYEQYF TGTGCCAGCAGTAAAACTGACGGGGCCTACGAGCAGTACTTC
TRBJ2-7 - - 13 TRBV25-1 CASSEYNTYEQYF TGTGCCAGCAGTGAGTACAATACCTACGAGCAGTACTTC
TRBJ2-3 - - 16 TRBV28 CASSLGDKKSTDTQYF TGTGCCAGCAGTTTAGGGGACAAAAAGAGCACAGATACGCAGTATTTT
TRBJ2-1 TRBD1 few 14 TRBV6-1 CASGGQRNYNEQFF TGTGCCAGCGGGGGACAGCGGAACTACAATGAGCAGTTCTTC
TRBJ2-7 TRBD1 many 14 TRBV7-2 CASSEGQGPYEQYF TGTGCCAGCAGCGAGGGACAGGGTCCCTACGAGCAGTACTTC
TRBJ2-1 TRBD2 - 15 TRBV12-3/TRBV12-4 CASSPGLAQAYEQFF TGTGCCAGCAGTCCGGGACTAGCGCAAGCCTACGAGCAGTTCTTC
TRBJ1-1 TRBD1 - 13 TRBV10-3 CAIRTGVNTEAFF TGTGCCATCAGAACAGGGGTGAACACTGAAGCTTTCTTT
TRBJ2-7 - - 16 TRBV3-1 CASSQGPRYRRYEQYF TGTGCCAGCAGCCAAGGTCCTCGCTACCGCCGCTACGAGCAGTACTTC
TRBJ2-1 - - 13 TRBV29-1 CSVVGDTYNGQFF TGCAGCGTTGTGGGCGATACCTACAATGGGCAGTTCTTC
TRBJ1-6 - few 15 TRBV7-2 CASSLEPHYNSPLHF TGTGCCAGCAGCTTAGAACCCCATTATAATTCACCCCTCCACTTT
TRBJ2-7 TRBD2 few 18 TRBV2 CASSEALRTSGLSYEQYF TGTGCCAGCAGTGAAGCGCTTCGGACTAGCGGGCTATCCTACGAGCAGTACTTC